Listed here are 25 T cell receptor beta chains from one sample, sequenced in a study of blood T cell repertoires in COVID-19. Assay used: immunoSEQ multiplex PCR; TCRdb lists only in-frame clones, some missing. The sample contains around 230,000 clones, roughly 88% of which appear only once. The sequenced sample consisted of PBMCs or T cells enriched from blood (not recorded which). The receptor set was obtained from a woman aged 40 to 50 with acute COVID-19.

This clone came up once. The V and J genes are TRBV9 and TRBJ1-6; 8 bases are shared with TRBD1. Germline V lookup: CDR1 SGDLS, CDR2 YYNGEE. This CDR3 is 15 amino acids long. J gave up 7 bases and V 0 bases, and 3 bases lay outside the gene matches. This CDR3 reads CASSVDPGGNSPLHF. The CDR3 coding sequence is TGTGCCAGCAGCGTAGACCCAGGGGGCAATTCACCCCTCCACTTT.

This chain joins TRBV2 and TRBJ1-1, with D tentatively TRBD1 (6 bases). V lost 6 bases and J lost 6, with 29 bases in between. The CDR3 length is 18 residues. Germline-derived CDR1 and CDR2 are SNHLY and FYNNEI. The CDR3 region has the DNA TGTGCCAGCAGCTTATCCACAGGGATCCAGCCTAATCAGGCTGAAGCTTTCTTT. Amino acids: CASSLSTGIQPNQAEAFF.

This chain connects TRBV6-1 to TRBJ1-5, with a possible D match to TRBD1 (5 bases). V was trimmed by 3 bases and J by 1 base, leaving 16 bases between them. The CDR3 length is 17 residues. CDR1 and CDR2 (germline): MNHNS, SASEGT. CDR3 sequence (DNA): TGTGCCAGCAGTGACCCCGAGACAGTTTTAAGCAATCAGCCCCAGCATTTT. It yields the protein CASSDPETVLSNQPQHF.

J is TRBJ1-2 and V is TRBV19; 11 bases fit TRBD1. CDR1 is LNHDA and CDR2 is SQIVND in the germline V gene (reference sequence). The length of the CDR3 is 16 residues. Germline trimming cut 3 bases from V and 7 bases from J; bases unmatched to any gene: 10. The CDR3 DNA is TGTGCCAGTAGTATCGTTACCGGGACAGGGGGTGCTGGCTACACCTTC. Amino acid sequence: CASSIVTGTGGAGYTF.

The genes are TRBV11-2 and TRBJ1-4; 7 positions agree with TRBD1. This CDR3 contains 14 residues. CDR1 is SGHAT, CDR2 FQNNGV, per germline. V shed 5 bases, J shed 6 bases, and the junction held 6 bases outside the gene matches. The CDR3, as DNA: TGTGCCAGCAGCCCACGGGACAGCCATGAAAAACTGTTTTTT. The encoded protein is CASSPRDSHEKLFF.

The chain is built from TRBV9 and TRBJ2-1; weak D call: TRBD2 (6 bases). Germline V gene sequence: CDR1 SGDLS, CDR2 YYNGEE. CDR3 length: 11 residues. Trimming pared 7 bases from V and 4 bases from J, leaving 6 bases between. CDR3 protein: CASGGYNEQFF. The CDR3 region has the DNA TGTGCCAGCGGAGGGTACAATGAGCAGTTCTTC.

The rearrangement links TRBV5-4 to TRBJ1-3; TRBD1 matches at 8 bases. The junction had 3 bases not matched to a gene; V was cut back by 0 bases and J by 4 bases. Germline CDR1 SGHNT, CDR2 YYREEE (reference sequence). The CDR3 contains 15 residues. Written as DNA, the CDR3 is TGTGCCAGCAGCTTGGCAGGGGGCCCCGGAAACACCATATATTTT. It is translated as CASSLAGGPGNTIYF.

V is TRBV4-3 and J is TRBJ1-2; 9 bases align to TRBD1. Germline CDR1 reads LGHNA; CDR2 reads YSLEER. With V trimmed by 0 bases and J by 7 bases, 6 bases remained unmatched. The CDR3 contains 15 residues. In DNA form, the CDR3 reads TGCGCCAGCAGCCAAGATATCGGGACAGGGAGTGGCTACACCTTC. Translating gives CASSQDIGTGSGYTF.

The chain uses TRBV5-4 and TRBJ2-5, with 13 positions matching TRBD2. This CDR3 spans 18 amino acids. Germline assignment: CDR1 SGHNT and CDR2 YYREEE (reference sequence). V was clipped by 2 bases and J by 4 bases; unmatched bases: 11. CDR3 DNA: TGTGCCAGCAGCTTATTGACTAGCGGGGGGTCCTCATCAGAGACCCAGTACTTC. Protein: CASSLLTSGGSSSETQYF.

This sequence joins TRBV7-9 and TRBJ2-1; D unclear. Looked up from germline, CDR1 is SEHNR and CDR2 is FQNEAQ (reference sequence). V lost 1 base to trimming and J lost 5 bases, with 3 bases between them. This CDR3 has 12 amino acids. The CDR3 nucleotides read TGTGCCAGCAGCTTAGACAACAATGAGCAGTTCTTC. This translates into CASSLDNNEQFF.

V is TRBV14 and J is TRBJ1-3; TRBD1 is a possible D gene (5 bases). The germline gives CDR1 SGHDN, CDR2 FVKESK. The V end lost 9 bases, the J end lost 0 bases, and 15 bases lay between the germline ends. This CDR3 comprises 15 residues. The CDR3 bases are TGTGCCAGTCAGCTGAAGGGGATCTCTGGAAACACCATATATTTT. Protein: CASQLKGISGNTIYF. Complete variable domain (other parts from reference TRBV14 and TRBJ1-3): EAGVTQFPSHSVIEKGQTVTLRCDPISGHDNLYWYRRVMGKEIKFLLHFVKESKQDESGMPNNRFLAERTGGTYSTLKVQPAELEDSGVYFCASQLKGISGNTIYFGEGSWLTVV.

The J gene is TRBJ1-2, the V gene TRBV11-3, with D uncertain. The CDR3 runs to 18 residues. Between the trimmed V and J ends, which lost 0 bases and 0 bases, there was a span of 17 bases. Germline assignment: CDR1 SGHNT and CDR2 YENEEA. CDR3 DNA sequence: TGTGCCAGCAGCTTAGAGAAGAAGACATTTTGGACTAACTATGGCTACACCTTC. Protein product: CASSLEKKTFWTNYGYTF.

On this clone: This sample also contains other DNA sequences that code for the same CDR3. The chain employs TRBV18 and TRBJ1-6; maybe TRBD1 (6 bases). This CDR3 has 14 amino acids. The germline V gene encodes CDR1 KGHSH and CDR2 LQKENI. Trimming took 3 bases from V and 10 from J, leaving 13 bases between them. The CDR3 DNA is TGTGCCAGCTCACCTCAGGGGAAAGACTCACCCCTCCACTTT. This translates into CASSPQGKDSPLHF.

This chain uses TRBV9 with TRBJ2-2; 7 bases fit TRBD1. The CDR3 consists of 14 residues. CDR1 is SGDLS and CDR2 is YYNGEE in the germline V gene. The ends lost 6 bases at V and 1 base at J; junction bases unmatched: 3. This chain's CDR3 is CASTNRGNTGELFF. In DNA, the CDR3 is TGTGCCAGCACAAACAGGGGGAACACCGGGGAGCTGTTTTTT. Combining the CDR3 with reference TRBV9 and TRBJ2-2 gives the whole variable domain DSGVTQTPKHLITATGQRVTLRCSPRSGDLSVYWYQQSLDQGLQFLIQYYNGEERAKGNILERFSAQQFPDLHSELNLSSLELGDSALYFCASTNRGNTGELFFGEGSRLTVL.

This clone was seen more than once but under ten times. The gene calls are TRBV7-2 and TRBJ2-3; TRBD2 agrees at 14 bases. The CDR3 is made up of 16 amino acids. The germline CDR1 and CDR2 sequences are SGHTA and FQGNSA. Trimming at V came to 5 bases and at J to 5 bases, leaving 6 bases not matched to a gene. CDR3 loop: CASSLRLAGGQDTQYF. The DNA of the CDR3 is TGTGCCAGCAGCCTCCGACTAGCGGGGGGGCAAGATACGCAGTATTTT.

This chain links TRBV7-6 with TRBJ1-5; 10 bases map to TRBD1. There are 15 residues in the CDR3. Germline trimming cut 5 bases from V and 2 bases from J; bases unmatched to any gene: 3. The germline V gene encodes CDR1 SGHVS and CDR2 FNYEAQ. The CDR3 is CASSQTGGGNQPQHF. CDR3 nucleotide sequence: TGTGCCAGCAGCCAGACAGGGGGCGGCAATCAGCCCCAGCATTTT.

The rearrangement links TRBV2 to TRBJ2-1; 9 bases align to TRBD1. The CDR3 loop spans 14 amino acids. The V gene end was trimmed by 7 bases and the J gene end by 6 bases; junction bases not matched to a gene: 7. CDR1 and CDR2 from the germline V gene are SNHLY and FYNNEI. The DNA for the CDR3 is TGTGCCAGCACACCGGGACAGGGCTTCAATGAGCAGTTCTTC. This sequence encodes CASTPGQGFNEQFF. Full variable domain (outside the CDR3, taken from reference TRBV2 and TRBJ2-1): EPEVTQTPSHQVTQMGQEVILRCVPISNHLYFYWYRQILGQKVEFLVSFYNNEISEKSEIFDDQFSVERPDGSNFTLKIRSTKLEDSAMYFCASTPGQGFNEQFFGPGTRLTVL.

This sequence joins TRBV5-6 and TRBJ1-5; D uncertain. The V and J ends lost 0 bases and 3 bases respectively, with 10 bases between them. The CDR3 spans 15 residues. Per the germline V gene, CDR1 is SGHDT and CDR2 is YYEEEE. The CDR3 protein is CASSLGRGPNQPQHF. CDR3 bases: TGTGCCAGCAGCTTGGGGCGCGGCCCCAATCAGCCCCAGCATTTT.

This chain connects TRBV6-6 to TRBJ1-2; no reliable D call. This CDR3 is 15 amino acids long. The V gene's germline CDR1 is MNHNY and CDR2 SVGAGI (reference sequence). V lost 2 bases and J lost 0, with 10 bases in between. The CDR3 protein is CASSYLKDSNYGYTF. The CDR3 bases are TGTGCCAGCAGTTACCTCAAGGACTCTAACTATGGCTACACCTTC.

This clone was observed a handful of times. The rearrangement uses TRBV30 and TRBJ2-1, with 8 bases that match TRBD1. The CDR3 is 15 residues long. The ends lost 3 bases at V and 8 bases at J; junction bases unmatched: 12. Germline V gives CDR1 GTSNPN, CDR2 SVGIG (reference sequence). The CDR3 coding sequence is TGTGCCTGGAGCGCCGGGACAGGACCTGGCGATGAGCAGTTCTTC. Amino acid sequence: CAWSAGTGPGDEQFF.

The table lists this clone with a few counts. The gene calls are TRBV30 and TRBJ1-1, with TRBD1 identical over 10 bases. Germline V gives CDR1 GTSNPN, CDR2 SVGIG (reference sequence). With 4 bases clipped from V and 1 base from J, the junction kept 3 bases outside the gene matches. The CDR3 consists of 14 residues. The DNA for the CDR3 is TGTGCCTGGACCCGGGACAGGGGGAACACTGAAGCTTTCTTT. Its translation is CAWTRDRGNTEAFF.

The chain combines TRBV30 with TRBJ1-2; TRBD1 aligns across 7 bases. CDR1 is GTSNPN and CDR2 is SVGIG in the germline V gene (reference sequence). Losses at the gene ends were 0 bases for V and 4 bases for J; bases not matched to a gene: 2. CDR3 length: 13 amino acids. Here the CDR3 DNA reads TGTGCCTGGAGTGTAAGGGACAGCTATGGCTACACCTTC. Its protein product is CAWSVRDSYGYTF.

This clone was recorded once. The chain employs TRBV6-6 and TRBJ2-2; TRBD1 matches at 8 bases. The V and J ends lost 0 bases and 7 bases, in that order; junction bases with no gene match: 7. CDR3 size: 16 residues. Germline V CDR1 and CDR2: MNHNY, SVGAGI (reference sequence). CDR3 residues: CASSYSRTGIGGELFF. CDR3 bases: TGTGCCAGCAGTTACTCCCGGACAGGGATAGGCGGGGAGCTGTTTTTT.

The gene calls are TRBV9 and TRBJ1-3; D may be TRBD1 (6 bases). V dropped 3 bases and J dropped 4 bases, with 11 bases sitting between them. The CDR3 contains 14 residues. Germline V gene data show CDR1 as SGDLS and CDR2 as YYNGEE. CDR3 protein: CASSAGDIGNTIYF. CDR3 nucleotide sequence: TGTGCCAGCAGCGCCGGGGACATCGGAAACACCATATATTTT.

This rearrangement joins TRBV29-1 to TRBJ2-7; 7 positions agree with TRBD1. This CDR3 has 13 residues. Germline CDR1 reads SQVTM; CDR2 reads ANQGSEA. Germline trimming cut 6 bases from V and 1 base from J; bases unmatched to any gene: 6. The CDR3 here is CSVENRGSYEQYF. For the CDR3, the DNA is TGCAGCGTCGAAAACAGGGGTTCCTACGAGCAGTACTTC.